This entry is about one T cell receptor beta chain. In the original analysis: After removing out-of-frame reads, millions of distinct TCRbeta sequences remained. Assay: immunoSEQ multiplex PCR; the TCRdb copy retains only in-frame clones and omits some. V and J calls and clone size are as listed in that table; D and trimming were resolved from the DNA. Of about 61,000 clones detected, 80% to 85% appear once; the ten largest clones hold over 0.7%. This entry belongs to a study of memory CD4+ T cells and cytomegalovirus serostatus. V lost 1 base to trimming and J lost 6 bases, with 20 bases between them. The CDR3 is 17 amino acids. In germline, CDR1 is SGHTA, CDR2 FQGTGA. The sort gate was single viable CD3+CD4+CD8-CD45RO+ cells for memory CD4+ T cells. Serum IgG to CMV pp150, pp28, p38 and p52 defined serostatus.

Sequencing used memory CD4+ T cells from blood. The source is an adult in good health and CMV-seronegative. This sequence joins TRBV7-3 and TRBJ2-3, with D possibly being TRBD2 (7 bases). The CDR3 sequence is CASSLNPSGAGADTQYF. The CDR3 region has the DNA TGTGCCAGCAGCTTAAACCCCTCAGGGGCGGGAGCTGATACGCAGTATTTT.